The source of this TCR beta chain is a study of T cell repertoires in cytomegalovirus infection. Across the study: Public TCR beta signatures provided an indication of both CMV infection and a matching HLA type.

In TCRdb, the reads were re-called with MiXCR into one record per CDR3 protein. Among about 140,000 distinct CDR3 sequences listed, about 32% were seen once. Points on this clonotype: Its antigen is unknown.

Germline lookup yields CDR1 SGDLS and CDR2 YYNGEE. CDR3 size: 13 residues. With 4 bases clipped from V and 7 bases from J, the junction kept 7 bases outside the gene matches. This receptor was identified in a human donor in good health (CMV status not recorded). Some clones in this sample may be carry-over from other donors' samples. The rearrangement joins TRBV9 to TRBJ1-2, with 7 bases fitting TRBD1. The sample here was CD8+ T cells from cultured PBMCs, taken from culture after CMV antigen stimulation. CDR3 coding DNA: TGTGCCAGCAGCACCGACAGGGATTTTGGCTACACCTTC. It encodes CASSTDRDFGYTF. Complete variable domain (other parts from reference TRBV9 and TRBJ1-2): DSGVTQTPKHLITATGQRVTLRCSPRSGDLSVYWYQQSLDQGLQFLIQYYNGEERAKGNILERFSAQQFPDLHSELNLSSLELGDSALYFCASSTDRDFGYTFGSGTRLTVV.